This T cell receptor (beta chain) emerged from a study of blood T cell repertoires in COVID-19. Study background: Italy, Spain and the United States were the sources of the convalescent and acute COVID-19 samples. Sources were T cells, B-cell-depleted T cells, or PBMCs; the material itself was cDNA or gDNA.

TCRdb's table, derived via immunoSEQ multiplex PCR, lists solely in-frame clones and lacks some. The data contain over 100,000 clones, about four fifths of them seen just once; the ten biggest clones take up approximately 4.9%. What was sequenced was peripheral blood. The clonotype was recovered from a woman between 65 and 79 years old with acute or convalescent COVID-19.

CDR3 in DNA: TGTGCCAGCGGACAGAAACCCACCGGGACGGAAGCTTTCTTT. This sequence encodes CASGQKPTGTEAFF. The chain is built from TRBV6-5 and TRBJ1-1, with D possibly TRBD1 on 6 matching bases. This CDR3 has 14 residues. The V gene lost 8 bases and the J gene lost 8 bases, with 21 bases spanning the gap. Germline V gene lookup returns CDR1 MNHEY and CDR2 SVGAGI.